Included here is one TCR beta chain sequence, with context. Its antigen remains unknown. TCRdb's copy holds only in-frame clones and misses some; the assay was immunoSEQ multiplex PCR. Of under 35,000 clones in the sample, under 80% were seen once. V was clipped by 4 bases and J by 10 bases; unmatched bases: 3. Germline loops: CDR1 SGHRS, CDR2 YFSETQ. This CDR3 region has 14 residues. The sample is drawn from a study of vaccination effects on CD4 cells after COVID-19. About the study: Either the mRNA-1273 or the BNT162b2 vaccine was given to participants as two doses.

Pools of viral peptides were used by the ViraFEST assay to expand antigen-specific CD4+ T cells ahead of sequencing. Scientists isolated CD4+ T cells after a roughly 9-day culture period ended. Convalescent patients had PCR-confirmed SARS-CoV-2 infection between March and December 2020. Specimen: CD4+ T cells from PBMCs cultured with a peptide pool, collected before COVID-19 vaccination. The gene calls are TRBV5-1 and TRBJ2-1; TRBD2 matches at 15 bases. The origin of this receptor is a human donor who had a prior SARS-CoV-2 infection. CDR3 region: CASSIGTSGGEQFF. DNA for the CDR3: TGCGCCAGCAGCATCGGGACTAGCGGGGGGGAGCAGTTCTTC. Full variable domain (outside the CDR3, taken from reference TRBV5-1 and TRBJ2-1): KAGVTQTPRYLIKTRGQQVTLSCSPISGHRSVSWYQQTPGQGLQFLFEYFSETQRNKGNFPGRFSGRQFSNSRSEMNVSTLELGDSALYLCASSIGTSGGEQFFGPGTRLTVL.